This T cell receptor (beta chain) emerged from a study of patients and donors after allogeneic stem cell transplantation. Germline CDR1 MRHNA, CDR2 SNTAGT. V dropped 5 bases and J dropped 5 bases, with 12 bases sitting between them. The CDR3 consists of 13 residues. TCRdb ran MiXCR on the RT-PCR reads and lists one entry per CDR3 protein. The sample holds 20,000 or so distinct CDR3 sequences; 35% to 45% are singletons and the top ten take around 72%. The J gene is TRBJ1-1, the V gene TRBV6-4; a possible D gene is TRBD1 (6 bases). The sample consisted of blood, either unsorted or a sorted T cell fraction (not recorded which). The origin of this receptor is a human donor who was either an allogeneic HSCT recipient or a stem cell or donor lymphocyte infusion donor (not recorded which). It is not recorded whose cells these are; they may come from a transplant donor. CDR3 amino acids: CASSSIQGTEAFF. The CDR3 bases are TGTGCCAGCAGTTCAATCCAGGGGACTGAAGCTTTCTTT.